A single sample is the source of the 10 T cell receptor beta chains below, sequenced in a study of cytomegalovirus exposure and HLA in healthy donors. Assay: immunoSEQ multiplex PCR; the TCRdb copy retains only in-frame clones and omits some. Of tens of thousands of clones in the sample, about 94% were seen once. The sequenced sample was PBMCs. These TCRs come from a man between 18 and 35 years old in good health and CMV-seropositive.

The chain recombines TRBV13 with TRBJ2-5; 8 bases match TRBD1. Germline values: CDR1 PRHDT, CDR2 FYEKMQ (reference sequence). V was clipped by 1 base and J by 5 bases; unmatched bases: 6. This CDR3 contains 15 residues. The CDR3 here is CASSLAYRTGETQYF. The DNA for the CDR3 is TGTGCCAGCAGCTTAGCTTACCGGACAGGGGAGACCCAGTACTTC. Full variable domain (rest looked up from reference TRBV13 and TRBJ2-5): AAGVIQSPRHLIKEKRETATLKCYPIPRHDTVYWYQQGPGQDPQFLISFYEKMQSDKGSIPDRFSAQQFSDYHSELNMSSLELGDSALYFCASSLAYRTGETQYFGPGTRLLVL.

The chain employs TRBV12-5 and TRBJ2-5; D gene unclear. This CDR3 comprises 13 residues. The germline V and J ends were trimmed by 1 base and 5 bases, with 8 bases remaining between them. Germline CDR1 reads LGHNT; CDR2 reads FRNRAP. The CDR3 protein is CASGLGQWETQYF. CDR3 DNA sequence: TGTGCTAGTGGTTTGGGGCAGTGGGAGACCCAGTACTTC.

The chain has TRBV19 and TRBJ2-1; the match to TRBD1 covers 7 bases. The junction had 11 bases not matched to a gene; V was cut back by 2 bases and J by 10 bases. The CDR3 sequence is 15 residues long. CDR1 and CDR2 from the germline V gene are LNHDA and SQIVND (reference sequence). The CDR3 region has the DNA TGTGCCAGTAGTATACAGGGGGTCTCCTGGGGGGAGCAGTTCTTC. This encodes CASSIQGVSWGEQFF.

CDR3 DNA: TGTGCCAGCAGTGAAGTGATCAGGGTGAAGACCCAGTACTTC. Translation gives CASSEVIRVKTQYF. The V and J genes are TRBV6-1 and TRBJ2-5; D is perhaps TRBD1 (5 bases). Germline V gene lookup returns CDR1 MNHNS and CDR2 SASEGT. CDR3 length equals 14 residues. V gave up 1 base and J gave up 6 bases, with 12 bases separating them.

This clone was observed once. V is TRBV6-1 and J is TRBJ2-7; 8 bases line up with TRBD1. J lost 5 bases, V lost 2 bases, and 26 bases had no gene match. The CDR3 has 21 residues. CDR1 and CDR2 (germline): MNHNS, SASEGT. The CDR3 sequence is CASSEYIWTGIEKRADDEQYF. CDR3 in DNA: TGTGCCAGCAGTGAATATATCTGGACAGGGATCGAGAAGCGGGCCGACGACGAGCAGTACTTC.

V and J are TRBV20-1 and TRBJ1-2; D uncertain. Looked up from germline, CDR1 is DFQATT and CDR2 is SNEGSKA (reference sequence). The length of the CDR3 is 11 residues. Trimming left V 6 bases short and J 7 bases short, with 12 bases between. The CDR3 reads CSAPREGGYTF. In DNA form, the CDR3 reads TGCAGTGCCCCGAGGGAGGGTGGCTACACCTTC.

The chain employs TRBV4-1 and TRBJ1-6; D unresolved. V was cut by 4 bases and J by 6 bases, with 7 bases left in between. The germline CDR1 and CDR2 sequences are MGHRA and YSYEKL. There are 13 residues in the CDR3. As DNA, the CDR3 is TGCGCCAGCAGCCTCGCCAGTAATTCACCCCTCCACTTT. Residues: CASSLASNSPLHF.

This chain links TRBV29-1 with TRBJ1-2, with 7 nucleotides matching TRBD1. Germline-derived CDR1 and CDR2 are SQVTM and ANQGSEA. V dropped 5 bases and J dropped 7; count of bases not matched to a gene: 10. This CDR3 is 13 amino acids long. The CDR3 sequence: CSVQTGNTFGYTF. The CDR3 nucleotides read TGCAGCGTTCAGACAGGGAATACTTTTGGCTACACCTTC.

Here the CDR3 DNA reads TGTGCCAGCAGTTACACGGGGGTCGTGGACGAGCAGTACTTC. Amino acids: CASSYTGVVDEQYF. The chain employs TRBV6-5 and TRBJ2-7, with D perhaps TRBD2 (6 bases). CDR1 and CDR2 (germline): MNHEY, SVGAGI. The CDR3 consists of 14 residues. The V and J ends lost 2 bases and 5 bases respectively, with 13 bases between them.

This clone was detected only once. The gene calls are TRBV7-9 and TRBJ2-6; perhaps TRBD1 as D (5 bases). CDR3 length: 17 amino acids. CDR1 and CDR2 (germline): SEHNR, FQNEAQ (reference sequence). Trimming removed 5 bases from V and 3 bases from J, with 17 bases in between. The DNA of the CDR3 is TGTGCCAGCAGCGCCGGCTCAGGGCTTAGTGGGGCCAACGTCCTGACTTTC. It is translated as CASSAGSGLSGANVLTF.